One TCR beta chain is described in this entry. Its antigen is not yet known. Within one base of it there is no much larger clone, and no base qualities were kept. This entry comes from a study of shared clonotypes between healthy human individuals (dated by TCRdb to the early 2020s). The study in broad terms: The cohort comprised a couple of women and a few men aged 18 to 49 years. Different laboratories and diverse techniques were used to prepare libraries and sequence TCR repertoires, to increase sequencing depth and limit assay-specific biases. To estimate repertoire size and how much clonotype sharing occurs between individuals, the study deeply sequenced the blood TCR repertoires of a handful of healthy adults. Leukapheresis yielded between about 0.85 and 9 billion PBMCs per donor. Points the paper makes about the study in general: Pairwise subsampling indicated that sequencing depth was expected to affect the degree of clonotype sharing among donors. The genetic and exposure-history diversity represented was limited by the small number of donors. Only blood was sampled, and tissue TCR repertoires likely differ from those in blood.

Using the deep immunoSEQ assay, TCR CDR3 regions were amplified from genomic DNA by multiplex PCR. Extracted genomic DNA from each cell subset was spread evenly across all wells of several immunoSEQ 96-well plates, with each plate serving as a replicate. For unsorted PBMC, each replicate PCR was loaded with approximately 300 ng genomic DNA, equivalent to about 33,000 T cell genomes. Genomic DNA from unsorted PBMC was sequenced over ten immunoSEQ deep assay plates. The purified libraries were quantified using a Qubit 3.0 fluorometer, sized with a Bioanalyzer 2100, and then quantified again using the KAPA Library Quantification kit. Every immunoSEQ 96-well plate was sequenced on a dedicated single-read 150-cycle Illumina NextSeq 550 flow cell. The study's own analysis went as follows. The immunoSEQ output contained only junctional sequences without quality scores, so filtering could not match that applied to full-length reads. Sequences were annotated with PyIR, a Python wrapper for IgBLAST v1.9, using IMGT germline references to assign V/J genes and CDR3. Reads were filtered out if the reads had weak V/J assignments (E-value above 1e-6), no CDR3, stop codons, out-of-frame junctions, or ambiguous translated residues. V3J clonotypes were defined by identical inferred V gene, J gene, and CDR3 amino acid sequence. To compute the percentage overlap between repertoires, the number of shared unique clonotypes was divided by the size of the smaller repertoire. Three approaches were used to assess repertoire richness: RTK rarefaction, the Chao1 estimator, and Recon v2.1 estimates of unobserved clonotypes. Held by TCRdb, this immuneACCESS table contains in-frame sequences only and omits some clones. Under half of the omission traces to an unresolved V gene where checked; the cause of the rest is unknown. V and J calls and clone size are those listed in that table; D and trimming were worked out from the DNA. This sample holds around 530,000 clones; around 76% were observed only once. The top ten constitute around 11% of the sample.

The CDR3 measures 13 amino acids from cysteine to phenylalanine. The read is trimmed to its CDR3 DNA, 39 bases read in frame from base 1. Per the germline V gene (reference sequence), GTSNPN is the CDR1 and SVGIG is the CDR2. Deletion took 4 bases off V and 1 base off J, with a span of 5 bases between the germline ends. Healthy HIV-negative adults with no recently reported acute infections or vaccinations were included as donors. Every donor was a Caucasian adult living in Nashville, Tennessee, USA. For unsorted samples, about 90 million PBMCs were counted and genomic DNA was extracted with the QIAamp DNA Blood Mini kit. Blood was obtained by leukapheresis, after which PBMCs were separated by Ficoll-Histopaque density gradient centrifugation and cryopreserved in liquid nitrogen vapor phase.

Sequences were obtained from PBMCs. This sequence was found in a woman aged 40 to 49 in good health. Some clones in this sample may be carry-over from other donors' samples. The chain joins TRBV30 to TRBJ1-6; confidence is insufficient to name the D gene. The DNA sequence is as follows: TGTGCCTGGAAGGAATCCTATAATTCACCCCTCCACTTT. Its product reads: CAWKESYNSPLHF.